This T cell receptor beta chain came from a study of T cell repertoires in ileal Crohn's disease. Study-wide results and caveats: Compared with non-smokers, active smokers at surgery showed more clonal expansions. Postoperative endoscopy occurred within one year, median about 7.5 months. Endoscopic recurrence occurred in every patient whose clonality exceeded 26.8%.

Notes on this clone: Its specificity is not known.

The time point here: neoterminal ileum biopsy at postoperative endoscopy, about 6 months after surgery. Adults with ileal or ileocolonic Crohn's disease and an indication for resection were eligible. Sequencing was performed with immunoSEQ multiplex PCR; in TCRdb, only in-frame clones are kept and a portion is missing. Here the sample spans over 7,500 clones, roughly 80% being singletons. The germline gives CDR1 KGHSH, CDR2 LQKENI. The CDR3 runs to 16 residues. The V end was cut by 2 bases, the J end by 7 bases, with 15 bases between. This clonotype originated in an adult with Crohn's disease. Sample: ileal tissue. The rearrangement uses TRBV18 and TRBJ1-6; possibly TRBD1 for D (5 bases). The CDR3 here is CASSPMVAGRNSPLHF. For the CDR3, the DNA is TGTGCCAGCTCACCAATGGTGGCAGGGCGGAATTCACCCCTCCACTTT.